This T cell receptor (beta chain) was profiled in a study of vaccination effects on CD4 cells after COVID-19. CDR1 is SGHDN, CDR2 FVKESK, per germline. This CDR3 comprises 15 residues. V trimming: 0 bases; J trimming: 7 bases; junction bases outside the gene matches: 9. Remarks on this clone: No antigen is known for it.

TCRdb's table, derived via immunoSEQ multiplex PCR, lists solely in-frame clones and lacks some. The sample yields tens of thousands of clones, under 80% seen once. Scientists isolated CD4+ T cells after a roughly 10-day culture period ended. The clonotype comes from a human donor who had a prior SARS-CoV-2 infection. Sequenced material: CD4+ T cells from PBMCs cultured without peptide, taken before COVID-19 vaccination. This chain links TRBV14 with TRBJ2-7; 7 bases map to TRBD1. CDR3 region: CASSQDWKGANEQYF. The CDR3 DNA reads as TGTGCCAGCAGCCAAGATTGGAAGGGGGCGAATGAGCAGTACTTC.